The rows below give T cell receptor beta chains drawn from one sample of a study of identical twins. TCRdb independently ran MiXCR on the 5' RACE reads; one entry per CDR3 protein. The repertoire includes hundreds of thousands of distinct CDR3 sequences, about 12% of them detected once, and around 1.6% sits in the top ten. Another study also made use of these data, one on yellow fever vaccine responses in identical twins.

Specimen: PBMCs. These receptors all come from a woman aged 18-30 years in good health. CDR3s include the opening cysteine and the closing phenylalanine or tryptophan. The order of the fields is D gene, V gene, clone size, J gene, CDR3 protein, CDR3 DNA. A D gene is named only where the DNA matches it firmly. Size is omitted from some rows. Given values are once, few, many or a class for expanded clones.

NA	TRBV24-1	many	TRBJ2-1	CATSGGPYNEQFF	TGTGCCACCAGTGGGGGTCCCTACAATGAGCAGTTCTTC
NA	TRBV20-1	NA	TRBJ2-7	CSARSGVYEQYF	TGCAGTGCTAGATCCGGGGTTTACGAGCAGTACTTC
NA	TRBV18	NA	TRBJ1-1	CASSPGYTLNTEAFF	TGTGCCAGCTCACCAGGGTACACCTTGAACACTGAAGCTTTCTTT
NA	TRBV25-1	NA	TRBJ1-6	CASSEFGGNSPLHF	TGTGCCAGCAGTGAATTCGGGGGTAATTCACCCCTCCACTTT
NA	TRBV10-2	few	TRBJ2-1	CASGPTRAYNEQFF	TGCGCCAGCGGGCCGACGAGGGCTTACAATGAGCAGTTCTTC
TRBD2	TRBV3-1	few	TRBJ2-7	CASGQAGGADEQYF	TGTGCCAGCGGCCAAGCGGGAGGTGCCGACGAGCAGTACTTC
TRBD1	TRBV10-3	many	TRBJ2-3	CAIRKGQGGTDTQYF	TGTGCCATCAGAAAAGGACAGGGCGGGACAGATACGCAGTATTTT
TRBD1	TRBV12-3/TRBV12-4	NA	TRBJ1-2	CATYLALGQVRYGYTF	TGTGCCACATACCTAGCCTTGGGACAGGTCCGCTATGGCTACACCTTC
NA	TRBV12-3/TRBV12-4	many	TRBJ1-4	CASSPPGLFEKLFF	TGTGCCAGCAGCCCCCCCGGACTATTTGAAAAACTGTTTTTT
NA	TRBV5-5	many	TRBJ2-5	CASSPPGGTQYF	TGTGCCAGCAGCCCCCCCGGGGGGACCCAGTACTTC
NA	TRBV19	NA	TRBJ2-1	CASSIDASGNQQFF	TGTGCCAGTAGTATTGACGCCTCGGGCAATCAGCAGTTCTTC
TRBD2	TRBV15	NA	TRBJ2-2	CATSSSPRYSGGANTGELFF	TGTGCCACCAGCAGTTCACCCCGTTACAGCGGGGGAGCGAACACCGGGGAGCTGTTTTTT
NA	TRBV7-9	few	TRBJ2-3	CASSLDLGGGFGTQYF	TGTGCCAGCAGCTTAGATTTGGGGGGGGGCTTCGGTACGCAGTATTTT
NA	TRBV5-1	many	TRBJ2-1	CARIAATDNEQFF	TGCGCCAGAATAGCGGCCACGGACAATGAGCAGTTCTTC
NA	TRBV5-1	NA	TRBJ2-2	CASSSIQGVGELFF	TGCGCCAGCAGCTCGATACAGGGAGTCGGGGAGCTGTTTTTT
NA	TRBV7-9	NA	TRBJ1-1	CASGTAEFDTEAFF	TGTGCCAGCGGGACGGCGGAATTCGACACTGAAGCTTTCTTT
NA	TRBV9	NA	TRBJ2-7	CASSVGQVSYEQYF	TGTGCCAGCAGCGTAGGGCAGGTTTCCTACGAGCAGTACTTC
NA	TRBV28	few	TRBJ2-7	CASSLIAYEQYF	TGTGCCAGCAGTTTAATTGCTTACGAGCAGTACTTC
NA	TRBV28	few	TRBJ2-5	CASRPTGGRETQYF	TGTGCCAGCCGCCCGACCGGGGGCCGAGAGACCCAGTACTTC
TRBD2	TRBV12-3/TRBV12-4	few	TRBJ2-1	CASSLVPILAGGHNEQFF	TGTGCCAGCAGTTTAGTCCCTATCTTAGCGGGGGGCCACAATGAGCAGTTCTTC
TRBD2	TRBV12-3/TRBV12-4	many	TRBJ2-1	CASSPSTSGTHNEQFF	TGTGCCAGCAGTCCTTCGACTAGCGGGACCCACAATGAGCAGTTCTTC
TRBD2	TRBV5-1	many	TRBJ2-3	CASSLTSGRLDTQYF	TGCGCCAGCAGCTTGACTAGCGGGAGATTAGATACGCAGTATTTT
NA	TRBV10-3	NA	TRBJ1-5	CAIRSQEINQPQHF	TGTGCCATCAGAAGCCAGGAGATAAATCAGCCCCAGCATTTT
TRBD1	TRBV6-5	few	TRBJ2-1	CASSYSGQGARNEQFF	TGTGCCAGCAGTTACTCGGGACAGGGGGCGCGGAATGAGCAGTTCTTC
NA	TRBV7-2	NA	TRBJ2-5	CASSLGIVKETQYF	TGTGCCAGCAGCTTAGGGATAGTCAAAGAGACCCAGTACTTC
NA	TRBV10-3	NA	TRBJ2-7	CAISAGGDHEQYF	TGTGCCATCAGTGCAGGGGGGGACCACGAGCAGTACTTC
NA	TRBV10-3	few	TRBJ2-1	CAISAGIPPYNEQFF	TGTGCCATCAGTGCTGGTATCCCACCCTACAATGAGCAGTTCTTC
NA	TRBV7-8	few	TRBJ1-6	CASSPVEVSSYNSPLHF	TGTGCCAGCAGCCCCGTGGAGGTTAGCTCCTATAATTCACCCCTCCACTTT
TRBD1	TRBV5-1	NA	TRBJ1-6	CASSKGTGSESPLHF	TGCGCCAGCAGCAAAGGGACAGGGTCGGAATCACCCCTCCACTTT
NA	TRBV29-1	few	TRBJ2-1	CSPYGQSGEQFF	TGCAGCCCCTACGGGCAGTCGGGTGAGCAGTTCTTC
NA	TRBV4-2	few	TRBJ1-5	CASSQDRTGVGNQPQHF	TGTGCCAGCAGCCAAGATCGGACGGGGGTGGGCAATCAGCCCCAGCATTTT
TRBD2	TRBV6-1	NA	TRBJ2-1	CASSPEGSGSGEQFF	TGTGCCAGCAGCCCCGAGGGTAGCGGGAGTGGCGAGCAGTTCTTC
TRBD1	TRBV7-9	few	TRBJ2-5	CASSPRTGGGSETQYF	TGTGCCAGCAGCCCAAGGACAGGGGGCGGTTCGGAGACCCAGTACTTC
NA	TRBV10-3	many	TRBJ2-3	CAISDHTDTQYF	TGTGCCATCAGTGACCACACAGATACGCAGTATTTT
TRBD1	TRBV10-3	few	TRBJ1-1	CATTPGQAVNTEAFF	TGTGCCACTACACCCGGACAGGCAGTAAACACTGAAGCTTTCTTT
NA	TRBV24-1	few	TRBJ2-3	CATSDRDSGGTQYF	TGTGCCACCAGTGACAGGGACTCCGGAGGTACGCAGTATTTT
NA	TRBV29-1	few	TRBJ1-1	CSVVAGGMNTEAFF	TGCAGCGTTGTGGCAGGAGGGATGAACACTGAAGCTTTCTTT
NA	TRBV12-3/TRBV12-4	few	TRBJ2-1	CASSPSPGTGERGRYNEQFF	TGTGCCAGCAGTCCGAGTCCCGGGACAGGTGAGCGGGGGCGTTACAATGAGCAGTTCTTC
TRBD2	TRBV15	many	TRBJ2-5	CATSRGNSGRGETQYF	TGTGCCACCAGCAGAGGGAATAGCGGGAGAGGAGAGACCCAGTACTTC
TRBD2	TRBV6-5	few	TRBJ2-3	CASSYFRTSDTDTQYF	TGTGCCAGCAGTTACTTTAGGACTAGCGACACAGATACGCAGTATTTT
NA	TRBV14	NA	TRBJ2-1	CASSQPGLSSYNEQFF	TGTGCCAGCAGCCAGCCGGGACTTAGCTCCTACAATGAGCAGTTCTTC
TRBD2	TRBV19	once	TRBJ2-1	CASSIHSGGTTEQFF	TGTGCCAGTAGTATACATAGCGGGGGGACTACAGAGCAGTTCTTC
NA	TRBV14	NA	TRBJ1-2	CASSIQSLNYGYTF	TGTGCCAGCAGCATCCAAAGCCTTAACTATGGCTACACCTTC
NA	TRBV15	NA	TRBJ2-7	CATSPQGSYEQYF	TGTGCCACCAGCCCCCAGGGTTCTTACGAGCAGTACTTC
NA	TRBV12-3/TRBV12-4	few	TRBJ1-5	CASSGEGSLNQPQHF	TGTGCCAGCAGTGGGGAGGGGTCCCTCAATCAGCCCCAGCATTTT
NA	TRBV14	NA	TRBJ1-1	CASSQLTASAEAFF	TGTGCCAGCAGCCAGTTGACAGCGTCCGCTGAAGCTTTCTTT
TRBD2	TRBV28	few	TRBJ2-7	CASSRRGLAGRSSYEQYF	TGTGCCAGCAGCCGCCGAGGACTAGCGGGAAGGAGCTCCTACGAGCAGTACTTC
NA	TRBV6-5	few	TRBJ2-1	CASSLYPPDQNVWNEQFF	TGTGCCAGCAGTTTATATCCCCCCGACCAGAATGTTTGGAATGAGCAGTTCTTC
NA	TRBV24-1	few	TRBJ1-2	CATSDRGISYGYTF	TGTGCCACCAGTGATAGGGGCATATCCTATGGCTACACCTTC
NA	TRBV20-1	few	TRBJ2-6	CSARDQESGANVLTF	TGCAGTGCTAGAGATCAGGAGTCTGGGGCCAACGTCCTGACTTTC
NA	TRBV20-1	NA	TRBJ2-3	CSLTEFTDTQYF	TGCAGCCTGACAGAGTTCACAGATACGCAGTATTTT
TRBD1	TRBV24-1	many	TRBJ2-6	CATSDAQGAGANVLTF	TGTGCCACCAGTGATGCCCAGGGGGCTGGGGCCAACGTCCTGACTTTC
NA	TRBV5-1	few	TRBJ2-2	CASSTGGQITNTGELFF	TGCGCCAGCAGCACTGGGGGTCAGATTACGAACACCGGGGAGCTGTTTTTT
NA	TRBV5-1	few	TRBJ2-7	CASSLDNLLYEQYF	TGCGCCAGCAGTCTGGACAACTTACTCTACGAGCAGTACTTC
TRBD1	TRBV20-1	NA	TRBJ2-3	CSARDATGASSTDTQYF	TGCAGTGCTAGAGATGCGACAGGGGCCTCTAGCACAGATACGCAGTATTTT
NA	TRBV11-2	few	TRBJ2-1	CASSRRRGPLDEQFF	TGTGCCAGCAGCCGTCGTCGAGGGCCCCTCGATGAGCAGTTCTTC
TRBD2	TRBV7-3	NA	TRBJ2-3	CASSPRVSGRGGTDTQYF	TGTGCCAGCAGCCCTAGGGTTAGCGGGAGAGGGGGCACAGATACGCAGTATTTT
NA	TRBV20-1	NA	TRBJ2-1	CSAATSTNEQFF	TGCAGTGCGGCAACTAGTACCAATGAGCAGTTCTTC